The present T cell receptor (beta chain) was sequenced within a study of T cells in tuberculosis. The V gene's germline CDR1 is SGHDT and CDR2 YYEEEE. The CDR3 consists of 15 residues. Trimming cost V 4 bases and J 1 base; bases outside gene matches: 7. The table came from immunoSEQ multiplex PCR; TCRdb's copy has only in-frame clones and leaves some out. The sample includes 37,000 or so clones, roughly 93% of them seen just once. This sequence joins TRBV5-6 and TRBJ2-7; 8 nucleotides agree with TRBD2. This clonotype originated in a donor aged 5-35 years with latent tuberculosis or without tuberculosis infection. Some clones in this sample may be carry-over from other donors' samples. The material sequenced was PBMCs. CDR3 DNA: TGTGCCAGCAGCCCGGGAGGGGGGAAATCCTACGAGCAGTACTTC. Amino acids: CASSPGGGKSYEQYF.